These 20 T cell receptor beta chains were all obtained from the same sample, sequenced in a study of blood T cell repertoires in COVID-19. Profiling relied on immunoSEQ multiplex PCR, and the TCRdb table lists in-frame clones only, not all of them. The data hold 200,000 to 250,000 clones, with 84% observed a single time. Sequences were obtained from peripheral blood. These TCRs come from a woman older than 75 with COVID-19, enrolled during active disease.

CDR3 sequence reads: CASSSARTGGEETQYF. As DNA, the CDR3 is TGTGCCAGCAGTTCGGCTCGGACAGGGGGGGAAGAGACCCAGTACTTC. The rearrangement links TRBV27 to TRBJ2-5; the match to TRBD1 covers 10 bases. The germline V gene encodes CDR1 MNHEY and CDR2 SMNVEV (reference sequence). The CDR3 is 16 residues long. Germline trimming cut 4 bases from V and 3 bases from J; bases unmatched to any gene: 8.

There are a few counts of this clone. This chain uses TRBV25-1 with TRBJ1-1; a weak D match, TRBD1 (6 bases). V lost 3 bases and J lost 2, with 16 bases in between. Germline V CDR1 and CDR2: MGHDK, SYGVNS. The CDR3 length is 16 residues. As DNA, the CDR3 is TGTGCCAGCAGTGAGACAGGAATTATCGACAACACTGAAGCTTTCTTT. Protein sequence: CASSETGIIDNTEAFF.

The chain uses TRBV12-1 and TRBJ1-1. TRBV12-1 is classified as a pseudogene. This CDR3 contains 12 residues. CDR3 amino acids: CASSHRDTEAFF. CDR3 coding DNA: TGTGCCAGCAGCCACCGGGACACTGAAGCTTTCTTT.

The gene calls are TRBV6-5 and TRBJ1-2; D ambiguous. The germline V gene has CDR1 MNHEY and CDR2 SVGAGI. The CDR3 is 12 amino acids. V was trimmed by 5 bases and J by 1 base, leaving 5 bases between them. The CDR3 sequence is CASSISNYGYTF. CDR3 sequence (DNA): TGTGCCAGCAGTATTAGTAACTATGGCTACACCTTC.

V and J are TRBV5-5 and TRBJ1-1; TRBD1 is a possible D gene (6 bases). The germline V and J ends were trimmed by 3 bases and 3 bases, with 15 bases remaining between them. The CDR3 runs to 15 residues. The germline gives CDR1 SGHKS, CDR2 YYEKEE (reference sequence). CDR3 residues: CASSWGNRVYTEAFF. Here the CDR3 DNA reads TGTGCCAGCAGCTGGGGAAACAGGGTTTACACTGAAGCTTTCTTT.

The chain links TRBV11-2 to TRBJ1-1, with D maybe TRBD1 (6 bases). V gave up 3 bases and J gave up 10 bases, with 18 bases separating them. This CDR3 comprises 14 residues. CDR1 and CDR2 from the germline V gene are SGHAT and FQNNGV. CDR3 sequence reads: CASSLERGGLSAFF. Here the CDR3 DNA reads TGTGCCAGCAGCTTGGAGAGGGGGGGATTGTCAGCTTTCTTT.

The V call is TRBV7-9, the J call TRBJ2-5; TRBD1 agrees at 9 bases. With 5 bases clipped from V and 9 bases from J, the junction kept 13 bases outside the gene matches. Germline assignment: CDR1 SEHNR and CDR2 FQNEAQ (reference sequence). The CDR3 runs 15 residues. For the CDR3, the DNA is TGTGCCAGCAGCCCCGGGACAGGGAACGCAGGGGCCCAGTACTTC. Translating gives CASSPGTGNAGAQYF.

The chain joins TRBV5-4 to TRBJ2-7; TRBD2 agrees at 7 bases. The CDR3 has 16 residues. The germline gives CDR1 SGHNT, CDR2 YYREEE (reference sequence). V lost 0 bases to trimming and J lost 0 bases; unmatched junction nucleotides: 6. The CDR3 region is CASSLDSGGSSYEQYF. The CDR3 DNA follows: TGTGCCAGCAGCTTGGATTCGGGCGGGAGCTCCTACGAGCAGTACTTC.

The CDR3 DNA follows: TGTGCCAGCAGCCAGGCAGGGGTTGGCACTGAAGCTTTCTTT. Translated, it gives CASSQAGVGTEAFF. The chain combines TRBV3-1 (or the pseudogene TRBV3-2) with TRBJ1-1; possible D gene TRBD1, 6 bases. Trimming stripped 3 bases from V and 4 bases from J, with 12 bases between. This CDR3 comprises 14 residues. Per the germline V gene, CDR1 is LGHDT and CDR2 is YNNKEL (reference sequence).

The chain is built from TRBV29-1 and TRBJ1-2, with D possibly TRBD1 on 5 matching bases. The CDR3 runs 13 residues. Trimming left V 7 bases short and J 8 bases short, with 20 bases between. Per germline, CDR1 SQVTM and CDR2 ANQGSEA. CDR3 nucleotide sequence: TGCAGCGCCCTGACAGTATCCGTCGGGGGCTACACCTTC. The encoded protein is CSALTVSVGGYTF.

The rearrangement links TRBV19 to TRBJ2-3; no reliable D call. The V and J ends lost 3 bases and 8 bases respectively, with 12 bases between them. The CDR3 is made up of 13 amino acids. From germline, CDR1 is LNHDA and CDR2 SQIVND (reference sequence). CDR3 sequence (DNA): TGTGCCAGTAGTATGTCTGGCCCCACTACGCAGTATTTT. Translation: CASSMSGPTTQYF.

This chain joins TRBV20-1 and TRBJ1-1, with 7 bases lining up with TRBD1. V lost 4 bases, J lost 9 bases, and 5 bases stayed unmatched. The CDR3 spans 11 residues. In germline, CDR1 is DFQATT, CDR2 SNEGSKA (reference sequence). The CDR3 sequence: CSATGQLQAFF. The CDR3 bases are TGCAGTGCTACGGGACAGCTTCAAGCTTTCTTT.

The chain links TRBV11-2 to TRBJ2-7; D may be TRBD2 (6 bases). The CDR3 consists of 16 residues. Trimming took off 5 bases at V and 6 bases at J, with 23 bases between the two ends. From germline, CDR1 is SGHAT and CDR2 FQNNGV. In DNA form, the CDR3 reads TGTGCCAGCAGCCAACAGTCTGGGGCCGCTAGCGCCGAGCAGTACTTC. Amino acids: CASSQQSGAASAEQYF. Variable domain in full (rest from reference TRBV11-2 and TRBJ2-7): EAGVAQSPRYKIIEKRQSVAFWCNPISGHATLYWYQQILGQGPKLLIQFQNNGVVDDSQLPKDRFSAERLKGVDSTLKIQPAKLEDSAVYLCASSQQSGAASAEQYFGPGTRLTVT.

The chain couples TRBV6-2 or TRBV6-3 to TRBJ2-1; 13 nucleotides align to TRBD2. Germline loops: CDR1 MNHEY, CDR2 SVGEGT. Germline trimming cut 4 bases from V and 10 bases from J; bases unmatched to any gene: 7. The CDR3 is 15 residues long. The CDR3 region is CASSSSGTSGDEQFF. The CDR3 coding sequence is TGTGCCAGCAGTTCCTCCGGGACTAGCGGGGACGAGCAGTTCTTC.

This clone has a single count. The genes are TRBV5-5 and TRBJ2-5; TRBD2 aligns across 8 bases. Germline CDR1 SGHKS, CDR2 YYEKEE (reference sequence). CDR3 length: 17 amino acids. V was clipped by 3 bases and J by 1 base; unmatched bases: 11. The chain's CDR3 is CASSSTAPGGVQETQYF. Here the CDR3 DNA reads TGTGCCAGCAGCTCCACCGCCCCCGGGGGGGTCCAAGAGACCCAGTACTTC.

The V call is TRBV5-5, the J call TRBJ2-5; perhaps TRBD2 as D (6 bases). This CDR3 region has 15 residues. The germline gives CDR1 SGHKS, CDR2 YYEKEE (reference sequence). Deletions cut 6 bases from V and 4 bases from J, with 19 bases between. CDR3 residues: CASTLEGRGPETQYF. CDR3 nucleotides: TGTGCCAGCACCCTAGAGGGGCGGGGTCCAGAGACCCAGTACTTC.

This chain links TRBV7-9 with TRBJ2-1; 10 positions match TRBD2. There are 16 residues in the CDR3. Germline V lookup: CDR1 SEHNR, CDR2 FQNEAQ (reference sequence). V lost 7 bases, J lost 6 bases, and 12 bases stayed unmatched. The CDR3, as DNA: TGTGCCAGCACTCCCGCCATGGCTAGCGGGAGCAATGAGCAGTTCTTC. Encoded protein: CASTPAMASGSNEQFF.

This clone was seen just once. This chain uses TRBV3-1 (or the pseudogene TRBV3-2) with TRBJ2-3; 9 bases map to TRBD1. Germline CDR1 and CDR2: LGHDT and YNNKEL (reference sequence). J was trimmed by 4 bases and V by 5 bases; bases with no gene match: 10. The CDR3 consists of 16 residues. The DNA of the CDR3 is TGTGCCAGCAGCTCTTACTCGGGACAGGGCTCAGATACGCAGTATTTT. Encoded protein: CASSSYSGQGSDTQYF.

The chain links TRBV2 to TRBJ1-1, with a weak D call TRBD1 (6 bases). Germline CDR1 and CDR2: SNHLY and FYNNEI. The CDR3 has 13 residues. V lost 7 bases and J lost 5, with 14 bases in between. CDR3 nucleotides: TGTGCCAGCACGGGACACCCAGGTACTGAAGCTTTCTTT. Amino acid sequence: CASTGHPGTEAFF.

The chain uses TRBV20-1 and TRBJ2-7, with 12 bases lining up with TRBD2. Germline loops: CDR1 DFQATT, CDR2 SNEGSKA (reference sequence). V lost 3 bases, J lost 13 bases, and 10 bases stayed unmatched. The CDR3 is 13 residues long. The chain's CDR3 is CSASAVGTSGQYF. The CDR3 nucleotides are TGCAGTGCTAGTGCCGTCGGGACTAGCGGGCAATACTTC.